Given below is one T cell receptor beta chain in context. Its antigen is unknown. The CDR3 contains 14 residues. Trimming left V 1 base short and J 5 bases short, with 11 bases between. The germline gives CDR1 LGHNA, CDR2 YSLEER. As to time point: recipient sample about 28 days before transplant, after cytoreduction. The data belong to a study of T cell clonotyping in hematopoietic cell transplantation. Notes on the study in general: Pathologically expanded recipient clonotypes increased progressively from day 30 to day 180 as diversity fell. Broader posttransplant TCR repertoire diversity was predicted by graft donor and pretransplant recipient Inverse Simpson Index values. Few recipient clonotypes overlapped donors; over 97% were de novo at given depth.

Here immunoSEQ multiplex PCR was the method, and the copy in TCRdb shows in-frame clones only, minus some. The sample carries 25,000 to 30,000 clones, approximately 94% recorded once. The sequence was obtained from a man aged 45-65 years with acute myeloid leukemia. Some clones in this sample may be carry-over from other donors' samples. Specimen: peripheral blood mononuclear cells, collected before stem cell transplant. The chain employs TRBV4-3 and TRBJ1-2; TRBD1 is a possible D gene (6 bases). The CDR3 protein is CASSQGQGTYGYTF. As DNA, the CDR3 is TGCGCCAGCAGCCAAGGGCAGGGGACTTATGGCTACACCTTC.